A single sample is the source of the 31 T cell receptor beta chains below, sequenced in a study of beta chain features in type 1 diabetes. Study-level points and caveats: The study found moderately but significantly shorter TCRB CDR3s in all four CD4+ subsets of Type 1 diabetes patients.

The antigens these receptors bind are not known. The sequenced template was cDNA made from the entire isolated RNA. Produced via immunoSEQ multiplex PCR; TCRdb's table is partial and in-frame only. The sample shows some 240,000 clones, roughly 17% of them seen only once. The sample taken for sequencing was naive CD4+ T cells from blood. These receptors were taken from a man in his thirties or forties with type 1 diabetes.

This clone was detected a few times. This chain connects TRBV25-1 to TRBJ2-6, with D unclear. V was trimmed by 2 bases and J by 0 bases, leaving 11 bases between them. Per germline, CDR1 MGHDK and CDR2 SYGVNS. The CDR3 covers 17 residues. The CDR3 is CASSEQTTFSGANVLTF. The DNA of the CDR3 is TGTGCCAGCAGTGAACAGACAACTTTCTCTGGGGCCAACGTCCTGACTTTC.

V usage is TRBV5-1 and J usage is TRBJ2-3; D gene ambiguous. Germline V lookup: CDR1 SGHRS, CDR2 YFSETQ. Trimming took 0 bases from V and 4 from J, leaving 12 bases between them. CDR3 length equals 15 residues. The CDR3 DNA is TGCGCCAGCAGCTTGGACGATCCGAGTGCAGATACGCAGTATTTT. Protein: CASSLDDPSADTQYF.

The chain combines TRBV11-2 with TRBJ2-3; TRBD2 aligns across 10 bases. Germline CDR1 and CDR2: SGHAT and FQNNGV. The CDR3 contains 16 residues. J gave up 6 bases and V 5 bases, and 11 bases lay outside the gene matches. The CDR3 is CASSPQTSGLTDTQYF. CDR3 sequence (DNA): TGTGCCAGCAGCCCTCAGACTAGCGGGTTGACGGATACGCAGTATTTT.

A few counts support this clone. This CDR3 reads CASSQENTQYF. As DNA, the CDR3 is TGCGCCAGCAGCCAAGAAAATACGCAGTATTTT. The rearrangement uses TRBV4-3 and TRBJ2-3; the D is unclear. Germline CDR1 is LGHNA and CDR2 is YSLEER. This CDR3 region has 11 residues. Trimming removed 0 bases at V and 7 bases at J, with 2 bases between.

The CDR3 nucleotides read TGCAGCGGGGGACAGAACACCGGGGAGCTGTTTTTT. Protein sequence: CSGGQNTGELFF. The rearrangement joins TRBV29-1 to TRBJ2-2; the D gene is possibly TRBD1 (6 bases). The length of the CDR3 is 12 residues. The germline V and J ends were trimmed by 7 bases and 1 base, with 7 bases remaining between them. The germline CDR1 and CDR2 sequences are SQVTM and ANQGSEA.

This clone appeared a few times. The V call is TRBV6-6, the J call TRBJ1-1; 7 nucleotides match TRBD1. CDR3 length: 15 amino acids. V trimming: 5 bases; J trimming: 2 bases; junction bases outside the gene matches: 8. CDR1 and CDR2 from the germline V gene are MNHNY and SVGAGI (reference sequence). The CDR3 bases are TGTGCCAGCAGTCCCCCGGACAGGCTAAACACTGAAGCTTTCTTT. This encodes CASSPPDRLNTEAFF.

The chain links TRBV19 to TRBJ1-3; D ambiguous. CDR3 length equals 15 residues. Trimming took off 5 bases at V and 0 bases at J, with 11 bases between the two ends. The V gene's germline CDR1 is LNHDA and CDR2 SQIVND (reference sequence). CDR3 protein: CASSSTRYSGNTIYF. DNA of the CDR3: TGTGCCAGTAGTTCGACACGTTACTCTGGAAACACCATATATTTT.

This clone appeared a few times. Other DNA sequences in the sample encode the same CDR3. The chain recombines TRBV7-9 with TRBJ2-3; D uncertain. The V end lost 1 base, the J end lost 4 bases, and 3 bases lay between the germline ends. CDR1 is SEHNR, CDR2 FQNEAQ, per germline (reference sequence). The CDR3 sequence is 12 residues long. The CDR3 nucleotides are TGTGCCAGCAGCTTAGAGTCAGATACGCAGTATTTT. This encodes CASSLESDTQYF.

This rearrangement joins TRBV28 to TRBJ2-7; TRBD2 matches 9 bases. This CDR3 contains 15 residues. V lost 6 bases to trimming and J lost 3 bases; unmatched junction nucleotides: 9. Germline values: CDR1 MDHEN, CDR2 SYDVKM. CDR3 in DNA: TGTGCCAGCAGACCCGGTAGCGGGAGCGGCTACGAGCAGTACTTC. This encodes CASRPGSGSGYEQYF.

In its sample, this clone was seen a few times. The V call is TRBV9, the J call TRBJ2-5; tentative D call: TRBD2 (5 bases). The V end was cut by 4 bases, the J end by 1 base, with 14 bases between. The germline V gene encodes CDR1 SGDLS and CDR2 YYNGEE. The CDR3 is made up of 15 amino acids. CDR3 amino acids: CASSPGAGSQETQYF. The DNA for the CDR3 is TGTGCCAGCAGCCCCGGCGCGGGCAGCCAAGAGACCCAGTACTTC. Using reference TRBV9 and TRBJ2-5 for the parts outside the CDR3, the full variable domain is DSGVTQTPKHLITATGQRVTLRCSPRSGDLSVYWYQQSLDQGLQFLIQYYNGEERAKGNILERFSAQQFPDLHSELNLSSLELGDSALYFCASSPGAGSQETQYFGPGTRLLVL.

This clone has a handful of counts. V and J are TRBV28 and TRBJ2-3; TRBD2 agrees at 9 bases. This CDR3 spans 13 amino acids. The V segment lost 8 bases and the J segment 1 base; nucleotides outside the gene matches: 1. CDR1 MDHEN and CDR2 SYDVKM come from the germline V gene. This chain's CDR3 is CASRTSGTDTQYF. In DNA form, the CDR3 reads TGTGCCAGCCGGACTAGCGGCACAGATACGCAGTATTTT.

The V gene is TRBV5-4, the J gene TRBJ2-1; D gene ambiguous. Germline values: CDR1 SGHNT, CDR2 YYREEE (reference sequence). The V end lost 2 bases, the J end lost 5 bases, and 8 bases lay between the germline ends. This CDR3 has 13 amino acids. This CDR3 is CASSLQNDNEQFF. CDR3 nucleotides: TGTGCCAGCAGCTTACAGAACGACAATGAGCAGTTCTTC.

This clone was detected only a few times. The rearrangement uses TRBV28 and TRBJ2-1; 8 nucleotides align to TRBD2. The CDR3 is 15 residues long. The trim removed 7 bases at V and 8 bases at J, leaving 13 bases unmatched. Germline loops: CDR1 MDHEN, CDR2 SYDVKM. The CDR3 protein is CASTPGTRNRHEQFF. The CDR3 DNA is TGTGCCAGCACTCCGGGGACTAGGAATCGTCATGAGCAGTTCTTC.

In this sample, this clone turned up a few times. This chain links TRBV2 with TRBJ2-5; TRBD2 matches at 7 bases. The trim removed 3 bases at V and 2 bases at J, leaving 3 bases unmatched. The CDR3 length is 14 residues. CDR1 SNHLY and CDR2 FYNNEI come from the germline V gene. The CDR3 nucleotides read TGTGCCAGCAGTGAGGCTAGCGGACAAGAGACCCAGTACTTC. This gives the protein CASSEASGQETQYF.

This chain connects TRBV25-1 to TRBJ1-4; 8 bases are shared with TRBD1. The germline V gene has CDR1 MGHDK and CDR2 SYGVNS. With V trimmed by 4 bases and J by 7 bases, 5 bases remained unmatched. CDR3 length: 14 amino acids. The CDR3 bases are TGTGCCAGCAGTGTAGGACAGGGCGGTGAAAAACTGTTTTTT. Protein sequence: CASSVGQGGEKLFF.

J is TRBJ1-1 and V is TRBV27; unclear D gene. The germline CDR1 and CDR2 sequences are MNHEY and SMNVEV (reference sequence). V lost 3 bases to trimming and J lost 7 bases, with 9 bases between them. The CDR3 extends over 12 amino acids. CDR3 sequence reads: CASSFLELEAFF. The CDR3 DNA is TGTGCCAGCAGTTTCTTGGAGCTTGAAGCTTTCTTT.

The chain's CDR3 is CASSQERDGEQFF. The CDR3 nucleotides are TGCGCCAGCAGCCAAGAAAGGGACGGGGAGCAGTTCTTC. The V call is TRBV4-3, the J call TRBJ2-1, with D possibly being TRBD1 or TRBD2 (5 bases each). This CDR3 spans 13 amino acids. Germline V gene data show CDR1 as LGHNA and CDR2 as YSLEER. The V end lost 0 bases, the J end lost 10 bases, and 10 bases lay between the germline ends.

The chain uses TRBV13 and TRBJ2-2; D tentatively fits TRBD1 or TRBD2 (5 bases each). The length of the CDR3 is 16 residues. Trimming shortened V by 5 bases and J by 6 bases, and 19 bases separated the two germline ends. Germline V gene lookup returns CDR1 PRHDT and CDR2 FYEKMQ (reference sequence). The CDR3 coding sequence is TGTGCCAGCAGCATTTTTTGGGACCGCTCGGCCGGGGAGCTGTTTTTT. Translated, it gives CASSIFWDRSAGELFF.

This clone occurred a few times. The gene calls are TRBV7-9 and TRBJ2-7; 10 positions agree with TRBD1. Germline V CDR1 and CDR2: SEHNR, FQNEAQ (reference sequence). V lost 4 bases and J lost 4; bases outside the gene matches: 7. The CDR3 loop spans 15 amino acids. CDR3 nucleotides: TGTGCCAGCAGCTCCCCCGCGGACAGGGGGTACGAGCAGTACTTC. Its translation is CASSSPADRGYEQYF.

The chain combines TRBV6-1 with TRBJ1-4, with D maybe TRBD1 (5 bases). CDR1 is MNHNS and CDR2 is SASEGT in the germline V gene. CDR3 size: 13 residues. V lost 10 bases, J lost 4 bases, and 13 bases lay in between. CDR3 DNA: TGTGCCACCGTTCAGGGCTTTAATGAAAAACTGTTTTTT. It yields the protein CATVQGFNEKLFF.

The genes are TRBV29-1 and TRBJ2-4; 10 nucleotides match TRBD2. The V segment lost 4 bases and the J segment 3 bases; nucleotides outside the gene matches: 6. The CDR3 spans 15 residues. Germline V gives CDR1 SQVTM, CDR2 ANQGSEA. The CDR3 bases are TGCAGCGTTGTTCCTGTAGCGGGGGGCAAAAACATTCAGTACTTC. Its translation is CSVVPVAGGKNIQYF.

This chain connects TRBV5-1 to TRBJ2-1, with D unresolved. Germline lookup yields CDR1 SGHRS and CDR2 YFSETQ. Trimming cost V 0 bases and J 7 bases, with 5 bases left between them. The CDR3 runs to 12 residues. CDR3 residues: CASSLEENEQFF. DNA for the CDR3: TGCGCCAGCAGCTTGGAAGAGAATGAGCAGTTCTTC.

The CDR3 protein is CASSRTFSSYNEQFF. CDR3 sequence (DNA): TGTGCCAGCAGTCGGACTTTTAGCTCCTACAATGAGCAGTTCTTC. J is TRBJ2-1 and V is TRBV7-2; D may be TRBD2 (5 bases). Trimming removed 6 bases from V and 0 bases from J, with 12 bases in between. This CDR3 is 15 amino acids long. Germline V gene data show CDR1 as SGHTA and CDR2 as FQGNSA.

This clone was seen only a few times. V is TRBV29-1 and J is TRBJ2-5; 10 bases fit TRBD1. J lost 2 bases, V lost 6 bases, and 6 bases had no gene match. CDR3 length: 14 residues. Per germline, CDR1 SQVTM and CDR2 ANQGSEA. In DNA, the CDR3 is TGCAGCGTGGACCCGGGACAGGGGCAAGAGACCCAGTACTTC. The encoded protein is CSVDPGQGQETQYF.

The J gene is TRBJ1-5, the V gene TRBV30; weak D call: TRBD1 (6 bases). Trimming stripped 6 bases from V and 2 bases from J, with 14 bases between. This CDR3 comprises 14 residues. Germline V gives CDR1 GTSNPN, CDR2 SVGIG (reference sequence). The CDR3 region is CACQAAGGNQPQHF. The CDR3 DNA is TGTGCCTGTCAGGCGGCAGGGGGCAATCAGCCCCAGCATTTT.

V and J are TRBV19 and TRBJ2-7, with TRBD2 identical over 7 bases. Per the germline V gene, CDR1 is LNHDA and CDR2 is SQIVND (reference sequence). V shed 3 bases and J 0 bases; nucleotides not matched to a gene: 5. The CDR3 totals 15 residues. The CDR3 here is CASSMASGNSYEQYF. CDR3 sequence (DNA): TGTGCCAGTAGTATGGCTAGCGGAAACTCCTACGAGCAGTACTTC. Complete variable domain (other parts from reference TRBV19 and TRBJ2-7): DGGITQSPKYLFRKEGQNVTLSCEQNLNHDAMYWYRQDPGQGLRLIYYSQIVNDFQKGDIAEGYSVSREKKESFPLTVTSAQKNPTAFYLCASSMASGNSYEQYFGPGTRLTVT.

A few counts support this clone. This sequence joins TRBV29-1 and TRBJ1-5; TRBD1 matches at 8 bases. V dropped 7 bases and J dropped 3; count of bases not matched to a gene: 5. Germline V gives CDR1 SQVTM, CDR2 ANQGSEA. CDR3 length equals 13 residues. DNA for the CDR3: TGCAGCGCAGGACAGGGAATCAATCAGCCCCAGCATTTT. As protein: CSAGQGINQPQHF.

The chain links TRBV5-1 to TRBJ2-7; unclear D gene. The germline gives CDR1 SGHRS, CDR2 YFSETQ. CDR3 size: 13 residues. V was clipped by 2 bases and J by 2 bases, with 8 bases between them. The CDR3 spells CASSFQNPYEQYF. Written as DNA, the CDR3 is TGCGCCAGCAGCTTTCAGAATCCCTACGAGCAGTACTTC.

A few counts support this clone. This chain uses TRBV28 with TRBJ2-7; D remains unclear. V was cut by 8 bases and J by 2 bases, with 7 bases left in between. The CDR3 sequence is 11 residues long. CDR1 is MDHEN and CDR2 is SYDVKM in the germline V gene. In DNA, the CDR3 is TGTGCCAGCGGCGGCACCTACGAGCAGTACTTC. It translates to CASGGTYEQYF.

This clone was detected a few times. This chain uses TRBV7-2 with TRBJ2-5; D not certain. The CDR3 length is 13 residues. The germline gives CDR1 SGHTA, CDR2 FQGNSA. V gave up 6 bases and J gave up 2 bases, with 10 bases separating them. The CDR3 protein is CASRLAGQETQYF. The CDR3 DNA reads TGTGCCAGCAGGCTCGCCGGGCAAGAGACCCAGTACTTC.

CDR3 sequence reads: CASSYLSQAPYEQYF. The CDR3 DNA sequence: TGTGCCAGCAGTTACTTATCGCAGGCCCCGTACGAGCAGTACTTC. The chain has TRBV6-5 and TRBJ2-7; D call uncertain. The germline CDR1 and CDR2 sequences are MNHEY and SVGAGI. Trimming removed 1 base at V and 4 bases at J, with 14 bases between. This CDR3 is 15 amino acids long.